The clone carrying this TCR beta chain was seen only a few times. What it recognizes is unknown. TCRdb itself ran the RT-PCR reads through MiXCR, one entry per CDR3 protein. The sample consists of 500,000 to 750,000 distinct CDR3 sequences, 14% of them appearing once. This sample is part of a study of response to subunit inactivated influenza vaccine. Study observations and caveats: The authors suggested that few new T cells are recruited per seasonal influenza vaccination.

The CDR3 has 15 residues. V shed 7 bases, J shed 3 bases, and the junction held 7 bases outside the gene matches. Per germline, CDR1 MNHNS and CDR2 SASEGT. The V gene is TRBV6-1, the J gene TRBJ2-2; 8 bases fit TRBD1. The specimen was PBMCs from blood, collected 11 to 12 days after vaccination. The TCR sequence derives from a man in his forties or fifties who received an inactivated influenza vaccine. CDR3 DNA sequence: TGTGCCAGCAACCCCGGGACAGGTGACACCGGGGAGCTGTTTTTT. It translates to CASNPGTGDTGELFF.